The source of this T cell receptor (beta chain) is a study of blood T cell repertoires in COVID-19. Study in general: Acute and convalescent COVID-19 specimens originated in the United States, Italy and Spain. T cells, B-cell-depleted T cells, or PBMCs provided the cDNA or gDNA that served as material.

The method was immunoSEQ multiplex PCR; TCRdb's version includes in-frame clones alone and lacks a portion of them. The sample yields more than 95,000 clones, about three quarters seen once. The CDR3 totals 14 residues. With V trimmed by 5 bases and J by 2 bases, 4 bases remained unmatched. Per germline, CDR1 LNHDA and CDR2 SQIVND (reference sequence). Sequenced material: peripheral blood. The chain employs TRBV19 and TRBJ1-2, with TRBD1 matching 8 bases. The sequence was collected from a woman in her 70s with acute or convalescent COVID-19. CDR3 in DNA: TGTGCCAGTAGTCCACGACAGGGGAACTATGGCTACACCTTC. Encoded protein: CASSPRQGNYGYTF. The full variable domain, its missing parts supplied by reference TRBV19 and TRBJ1-2, is DGGITQSPKYLFRKEGQNVTLSCEQNLNHDAMYWYRQDPGQGLRLIYYSQIVNDFQKGDIAEGYSVSREKKESFPLTVTSAQKNPTAFYLCASSPRQGNYGYTFGSGTRLTVV.